The T cell receptor beta chain described here comes from a study of T-cell reconstitution after alpha-beta-depleted transplantation in children. Trimming stripped 8 bases from V and 2 bases from J, with 12 bases between. Per germline, CDR1 MNHNY and CDR2 SVGAGI (reference sequence). The CDR3 loop spans 13 amino acids. Notes on this clonotype: What it binds is unknown.

Researchers prepared the TCRbeta library using unique molecular identifiers, the study reports. TCRdb ran MiXCR on the PCR reads and lists one entry per CDR3 protein. The table records roughly 310,000 distinct CDR3 sequences, approximately 23% of them present only once. The study, taken as a whole, reports: When one year had passed after transplant, most T-cell counts and diversity came from newly produced T cells. Where alpha-beta T cells came from about two months after transplant was reportedly several hundred expanded graft clones. The study traced high day-60 TCRbeta diversity in some patients to surviving recipient T cells and thymic progenitors.

This TCR came from a male patient younger than 18 who had a stem cell transplant for acute lymphoblastic leukemia, so the T cells may come from the graft donor. This chain joins TRBV6-6 and TRBJ1-1; TRBD1 is a possible D gene (5 bases). This specimen was PBMCs, mostly from graft donor cells, taken 180 days after TCRalphabeta/CD19-depleted stem cell transplant. Here the CDR3 reads CASATTANTEAFF. In nucleotides, the CDR3 is TGTGCCAGCGCGACGACAGCCAACACTGAAGCTTTCTTT.